This T cell receptor beta chain is drawn from a study of T cell repertoires in cytomegalovirus infection. The germline V gene encodes CDR1 MNHEY and CDR2 SMNVEV (reference sequence). Trimming cost V 5 bases and J 1 base; bases outside gene matches: 9. The CDR3 has 17 residues. This clonotype showed up many times. Its antigen remains unknown. TCRdb re-derived calls from the reads in MiXCR, one entry per CDR3 protein. This sample has 560,000 or so distinct CDR3 sequences; 16% occur once, and the top ten carry 20% to 30%. Study findings and constraints: HLA-C-restricted CMV clonotypes gave the most frequent clonotype in two of eight donors.

This sequence originates from a human donor in good health (CMV status not recorded). Some clones in this sample may be carry-over from other donors' samples. The chain has TRBV27 and TRBJ2-1; 9 bases are a match to TRBD2. The specimen was CD8+ T cells from PBMCs. The CDR3 is CASSKGGRAGSYNEQFF. The CDR3 bases are TGTGCCAGCAGTAAGGGCGGGAGGGCCGGTTCCTACAATGAGCAGTTCTTC.